The 17 T cell receptor beta chains below all came from one sample that was sequenced in a study of cytomegalovirus exposure and HLA in healthy donors. The method was immunoSEQ multiplex PCR; TCRdb's version includes in-frame clones alone and lacks a portion of them. This sample yields 250,000 to 400,000 clones, of which roughly 87% are seen a single time; over 1% belongs to the top ten. Sequenced input: PBMCs. The receptor source for this set is a woman aged 25-40 years in good health and CMV-seropositive.

This sequence joins TRBV28 and TRBJ2-5, with D unresolved. The CDR3 covers 15 residues. Trimming took off 3 bases at V and 5 bases at J, with 16 bases between the two ends. Germline V lookup: CDR1 MDHEN, CDR2 SYDVKM. CDR3 amino acids: CASSLAPRGRETQYF. The CDR3 nucleotides read TGTGCCAGCAGTTTGGCCCCTCGTGGGCGGGAGACCCAGTACTTC. Variable domain in full (rest from reference TRBV28 and TRBJ2-5): DVKVTQSSRYLVKRTGEKVFLECVQDMDHENMFWYRQDPGLGLRLIYFSYDVKMKEKGDIPEGYSVSREKKERFSLILESASTNQTSMYLCASSLAPRGRETQYFGPGTRLLVL.

V is TRBV4-3 and J is TRBJ2-6; the D gene is possibly TRBD1 (5 bases). This CDR3 is 16 amino acids long. The germline V and J ends were trimmed by 3 bases and 0 bases, with 9 bases remaining between them. Germline V lookup: CDR1 LGHNA, CDR2 YSLEER. CDR3 sequence (DNA): TGCGCCAGCAGCCATCACAGGACCTCTGGGGCCAACGTCCTGACTTTC. Translated, it gives CASSHHRTSGANVLTF.

The chain carries TRBV28 and TRBJ2-6, with TRBD1 as a possible D gene (6 bases). This CDR3 is built from 18 residues. From germline, CDR1 is MDHEN and CDR2 SYDVKM. Trimming took off 2 bases at V and 0 bases at J, with 14 bases between the two ends. The CDR3 coding sequence is TGTGCCAGCAGTTTAAACAGGGCGTCCTTCTCTGGGGCCAACGTCCTGACTTTC. This translates into CASSLNRASFSGANVLTF. Supplemented by reference TRBV28 and TRBJ2-6, the full variable domain reads DVKVTQSSRYLVKRTGEKVFLECVQDMDHENMFWYRQDPGLGLRLIYFSYDVKMKEKGDIPEGYSVSREKKERFSLILESASTNQTSMYLCASSLNRASFSGANVLTFGAGSRLTVL.

The chain carries TRBV30 and TRBJ1-6; no firm D call. Between the trimmed V and J ends, which lost 1 base and 3 bases, there was a span of 10 bases. Germline CDR1 and CDR2: GTSNPN and SVGIG (reference sequence). CDR3 length equals 15 residues. The CDR3, as DNA: TGTGCCTGGAGTGCGCCGAGAGGCTATAATTCACCCCTCCACTTT. Encoded protein: CAWSAPRGYNSPLHF.

The chain links TRBV25-1 to TRBJ1-1; D not resolved. CDR1 and CDR2 (germline): MGHDK, SYGVNS. Trimming removed 6 bases at V and 4 bases at J, with 12 bases between. The CDR3 loop spans 13 amino acids. CDR3 loop: CASRMGRGTEAFF. The CDR3 region has the DNA TGTGCCAGCAGAATGGGCAGAGGCACTGAAGCTTTCTTT.

The rearrangement joins TRBV4-1 to TRBJ2-7; maybe TRBD2 (5 bases). The germline gives CDR1 MGHRA, CDR2 YSYEKL. With 0 bases removed from V and 0 bases from J, the gap between germline ends came to 12 bases. The CDR3 is 16 amino acids. CDR3 bases: TGCGCCAGCAGCCAAGATCGTCTAGCTTTCTCCTACGAGCAGTACTTC. Translating gives CASSQDRLAFSYEQYF.

The chain employs TRBV4-1 and TRBJ1-4; 7 bases are a match to TRBD1. V lost 1 base, J lost 8 bases, and 7 bases stayed unmatched. The CDR3 contains 15 residues. Germline V gene sequence: CDR1 MGHRA, CDR2 YSYEKL. The CDR3 DNA sequence: TGCGCCAGCAGCCAAGGTGACAGGGATGAGGAAAAACTGTTTTTT. This translates into CASSQGDRDEEKLFF.

The genes are TRBV27 and TRBJ2-3; 9 nucleotides align to TRBD2. The length of the CDR3 is 15 residues. V lost 3 bases to trimming and J lost 5 bases; unmatched junction nucleotides: 6. Per germline, CDR1 MNHEY and CDR2 SMNVEV (reference sequence). CDR3 nucleotides: TGTGCCAGCAGTTTCGGTGCGGGGGGGGGAGATACGCAGTATTTT. Its protein is CASSFGAGGGDTQYF.

This chain joins TRBV11-2 and TRBJ2-2; no definite D call. The CDR3 length is 15 residues. The ends were cut back, 0 bases at V and 4 bases at J, with 9 bases in the middle. Germline-derived CDR1 and CDR2 are SGHAT and FQNNGV. The CDR3 DNA is TGTGCCAGCAGCTTAGAGAGGTCCAGCACCGGGGAGCTGTTTTTT. It codes for CASSLERSSTGELFF.

Of note for this clone: This may be a read error: a much more frequent sequence differs by one nucleotide. The rearrangement uses TRBV7-2 and TRBJ2-1; unclear D gene. CDR3 length equals 13 residues. Deletions cut 2 bases from V and 3 bases from J, with 5 bases between. The germline CDR1 and CDR2 sequences are SGHTA and FQGNSA. CDR3 in amino acids: CASSLWDYNEQFF. The CDR3 DNA sequence: TGTGCCAGCAGCTTATGGGACTACAATGAGCAGTTCTTC. Filled out from reference TRBV7-2 and TRBJ2-1, the complete variable domain reads GAGVSQSPSNKVTEKGKDVELRCDPISGHTALYWYRQSLGQGLEFLIYFQGNSAPDKSGLPSDRFSAERTGGSVSTLTIQRTQQEDSAVYLCASSLWDYNEQFFGPGTRLTVL.

CDR3 region: CASSPGPGLSDYEQYF. CDR3 in DNA: TGTGCCAGCAGCCCGGGCCCGGGACTTTCAGACTACGAGCAGTACTTC. J is TRBJ2-7 and V is TRBV9; weak D call: TRBD2 (6 bases). Trimming shortened V by 4 bases and J by 3 bases, and 20 bases separated the two germline ends. In germline, CDR1 is SGDLS, CDR2 YYNGEE. The CDR3 extends over 16 amino acids.

The CDR3 sequence: CASSLGRLGLVNQPQHF. As DNA, the CDR3 is TGTGCCAGCAGCTTAGGGAGATTGGGGCTAGTCAATCAGCCCCAGCATTTT. The J gene is TRBJ1-5, the V gene TRBV11-2; the D gene is possibly TRBD1 (5 bases). Germline CDR1 is SGHAT and CDR2 is FQNNGV. The CDR3 is made up of 17 amino acids. V was clipped by 1 base and J by 3 bases, with 16 bases between them. Based on the CDR3 plus reference TRBV11-2 and TRBJ1-5, the full variable domain is EAGVAQSPRYKIIEKRQSVAFWCNPISGHATLYWYQQILGQGPKLLIQFQNNGVVDDSQLPKDRFSAERLKGVDSTLKIQPAKLEDSAVYLCASSLGRLGLVNQPQHFGDGTRLSIL.

The gene calls are TRBV2 and TRBJ2-7; tentatively, D is TRBD1 or TRBD2 (5 bases each). This CDR3 has 12 amino acids. Germline CDR1 reads SNHLY; CDR2 reads FYNNEI. With 7 bases removed from V and 3 bases from J, the gap between germline ends came to 10 bases. CDR3 sequence (DNA): TGTGCCAGCACCCGGGACGGCTACGAGCAGTACTTC. It encodes CASTRDGYEQYF.

V and J are TRBV7-9 and TRBJ2-2; D is uncertain. The CDR3 runs 16 residues. V shed 5 bases and J shed 1 base, with 14 bases lying between them. Germline-derived CDR1 and CDR2 are SEHNR and FQNEAQ (reference sequence). CDR3 protein: CASSPHLSENTGELFF. The DNA of the CDR3 is TGTGCCAGCAGCCCCCATTTGAGTGAGAACACCGGGGAGCTGTTTTTT.

The chain is built from TRBV5-4 and TRBJ2-7, with D unresolved. The V and J ends lost 1 base and 4 bases respectively, with 15 bases between them. The germline V gene has CDR1 SGHNT and CDR2 YYREEE (reference sequence). This CDR3 contains 15 residues. Here the CDR3 DNA reads TGTGCCAGCAGCTTGTCGCTGGGCCGCACTTACGAGCAGTACTTC. It yields the protein CASSLSLGRTYEQYF.

This chain connects TRBV7-3 to TRBJ2-1; D remains unclear. The ends were cut back, 4 bases at V and 14 bases at J, with 18 bases in the middle. This CDR3 region has 13 residues. Germline V gene sequence: CDR1 SGHTA, CDR2 FQGTGA. DNA for the CDR3: TGTGCCAGCAGCTCTAACACGTCCCCACAGAAGTTCTTC. Translated, it gives CASSSNTSPQKFF.

The chain carries TRBV5-5 and TRBJ2-7; 11 bases are a match to TRBD1. The CDR3 is 14 amino acids. Germline loops: CDR1 SGHKS, CDR2 YYEKEE (reference sequence). The trim removed 3 bases at V and 6 bases at J, leaving 5 bases unmatched. CDR3 nucleotides: TGTGCCAGCAGCTGGGGACAGGGGGGGACCGAGCAGTACTTC. This codes for CASSWGQGGTEQYF. The variable domain in full, completed from reference TRBV5-5 and TRBJ2-7, reads DAGVTQSPTHLIKTRGQQVTLRCSPISGHKSVSWYQQVLGQGPQFIFQYYEKEERGRGNFPDRFSARQFPNYSSELNVNALLLGDSALYLCASSWGQGGTEQYFGPGTRLTVT.